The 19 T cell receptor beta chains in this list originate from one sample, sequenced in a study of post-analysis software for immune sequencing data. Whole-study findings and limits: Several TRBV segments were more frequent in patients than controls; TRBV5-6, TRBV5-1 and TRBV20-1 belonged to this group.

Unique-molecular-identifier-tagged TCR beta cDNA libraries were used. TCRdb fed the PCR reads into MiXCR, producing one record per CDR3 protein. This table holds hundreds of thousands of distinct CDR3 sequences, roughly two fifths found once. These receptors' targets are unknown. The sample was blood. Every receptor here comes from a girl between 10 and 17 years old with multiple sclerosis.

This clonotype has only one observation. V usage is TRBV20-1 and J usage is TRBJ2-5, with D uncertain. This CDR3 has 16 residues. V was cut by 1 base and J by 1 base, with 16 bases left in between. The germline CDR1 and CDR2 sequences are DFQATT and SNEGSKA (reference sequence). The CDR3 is CSARAVAGRTQETQYF. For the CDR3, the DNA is TGCAGTGCTAGAGCAGTCGCTGGACGGACCCAAGAGACCCAGTACTTC.

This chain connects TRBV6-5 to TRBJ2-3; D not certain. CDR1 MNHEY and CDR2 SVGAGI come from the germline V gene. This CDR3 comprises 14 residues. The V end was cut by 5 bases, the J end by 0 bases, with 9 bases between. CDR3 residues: CASSATVSTDTQYF. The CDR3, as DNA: TGTGCCAGCAGTGCGACCGTTAGCACAGATACGCAGTATTTT.

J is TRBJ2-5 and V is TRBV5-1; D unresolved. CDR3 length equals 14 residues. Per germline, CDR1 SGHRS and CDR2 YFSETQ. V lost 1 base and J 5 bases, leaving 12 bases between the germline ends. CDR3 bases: TGCGCCAGCAGCTTGTCGGCGGATGGGGAGACCCAGTACTTC. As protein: CASSLSADGETQYF.

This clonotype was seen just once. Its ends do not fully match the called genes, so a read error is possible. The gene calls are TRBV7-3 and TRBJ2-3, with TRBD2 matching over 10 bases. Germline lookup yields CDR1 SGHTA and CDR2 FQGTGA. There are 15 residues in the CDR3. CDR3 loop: CANSSSSGGGYTQYF. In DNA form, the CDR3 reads TGTGCCAACAGCTCCTCAAGCGGGGGGGGCTATACGCAGTATTTT. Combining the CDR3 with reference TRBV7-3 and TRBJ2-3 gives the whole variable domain GAGVSQTPSNKVTEKGKYVELRCDPISGHTALYWYRQSLGQGPEFLIYFQGTGAADDSGLPNDRFFAVRPEGSVSTLKIQRTERGDSAVYLCANSSSSGGGYTQYFGPGTRLTVL.

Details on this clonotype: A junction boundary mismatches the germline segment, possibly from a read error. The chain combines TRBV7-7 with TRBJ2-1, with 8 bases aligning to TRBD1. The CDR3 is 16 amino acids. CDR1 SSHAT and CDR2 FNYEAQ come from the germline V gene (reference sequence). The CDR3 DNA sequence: TGTGCTAGCAGCTTATATTCCCCCGGACAGGGCAATGAGCAGTTCTTC. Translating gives CASSLYSPGQGNEQFF.

CDR3 protein: CASSSYVRAGKRMETQYF. CDR3 nucleotides: TGTGCCAGCAGTTCTTATGTACGAGCAGGGAAGAGAATGGAGACCCAGTACTTC. The chain combines TRBV28 with TRBJ2-5; possible D gene TRBD1, 5 bases. Germline V gene lookup returns CDR1 MDHEN and CDR2 SYDVKM. V was clipped by 4 bases and J by 5 bases, with 26 bases between them. The CDR3 consists of 18 residues.

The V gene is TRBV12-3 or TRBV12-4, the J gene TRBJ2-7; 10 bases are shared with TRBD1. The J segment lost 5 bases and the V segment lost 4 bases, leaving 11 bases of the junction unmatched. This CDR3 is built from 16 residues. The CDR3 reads CASSSTGTGVRNEQYF. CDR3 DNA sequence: TGTGCCAGCAGTTCAACCGGGACAGGGGTTCGGAACGAGCAGTACTTC.

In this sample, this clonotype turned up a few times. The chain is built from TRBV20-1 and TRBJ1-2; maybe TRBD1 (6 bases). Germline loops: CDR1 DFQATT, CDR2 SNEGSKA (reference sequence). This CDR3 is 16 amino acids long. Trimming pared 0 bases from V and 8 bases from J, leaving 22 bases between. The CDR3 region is CSARDVSGAPSWGYTF. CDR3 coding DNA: TGCAGTGCTAGAGATGTTTCAGGGGCGCCTTCTTGGGGCTACACCTTC.

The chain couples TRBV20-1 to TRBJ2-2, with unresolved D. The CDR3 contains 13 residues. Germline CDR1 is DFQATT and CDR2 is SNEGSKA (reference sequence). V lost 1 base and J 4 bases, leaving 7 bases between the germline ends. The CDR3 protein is CSARAQTTGELFF. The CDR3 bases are TGCAGTGCTAGAGCGCAGACCACCGGGGAGCTGTTTTTT.

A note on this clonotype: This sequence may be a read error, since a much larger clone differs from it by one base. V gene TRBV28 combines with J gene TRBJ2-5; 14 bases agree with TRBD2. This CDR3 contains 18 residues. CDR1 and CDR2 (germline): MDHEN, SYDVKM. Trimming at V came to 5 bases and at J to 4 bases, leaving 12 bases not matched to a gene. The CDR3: CASSDAGTSGSWGETQYF. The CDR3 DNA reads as TGTGCCAGCAGTGATGCCGGGACTAGCGGGAGCTGGGGAGAGACCCAGTACTTC. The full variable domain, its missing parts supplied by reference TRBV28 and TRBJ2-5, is DVKVTQSSRYLVKRTGEKVFLECVQDMDHENMFWYRQDPGLGLRLIYFSYDVKMKEKGDIPEGYSVSREKKERFSLILESASTNQTSMYLCASSDAGTSGSWGETQYFGPGTRLLVL.

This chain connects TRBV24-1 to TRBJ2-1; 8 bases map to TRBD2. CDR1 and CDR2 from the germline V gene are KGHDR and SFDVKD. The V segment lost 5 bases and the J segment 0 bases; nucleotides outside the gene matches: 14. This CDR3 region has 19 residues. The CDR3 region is CATSGTLRVAGSSYNEQFF. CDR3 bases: TGTGCCACCAGTGGGACGCTTCGGGTAGCGGGAAGCTCCTACAATGAGCAGTTCTTC.

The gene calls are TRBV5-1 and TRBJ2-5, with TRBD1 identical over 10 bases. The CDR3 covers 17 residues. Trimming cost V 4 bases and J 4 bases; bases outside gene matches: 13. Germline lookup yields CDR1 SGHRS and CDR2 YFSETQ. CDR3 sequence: CASSLGQIRDRGETQYF. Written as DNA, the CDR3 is TGCGCCAGCAGCCTGGGGCAAATCAGGGACAGGGGAGAGACCCAGTACTTC. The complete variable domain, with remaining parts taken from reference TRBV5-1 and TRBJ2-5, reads KAGVTQTPRYLIKTRGQQVTLSCSPISGHRSVSWYQQTPGQGLQFLFEYFSETQRNKGNFPGRFSGRQFSNSRSEMNVSTLELGDSALYLCASSLGQIRDRGETQYFGPGTRLLVL.

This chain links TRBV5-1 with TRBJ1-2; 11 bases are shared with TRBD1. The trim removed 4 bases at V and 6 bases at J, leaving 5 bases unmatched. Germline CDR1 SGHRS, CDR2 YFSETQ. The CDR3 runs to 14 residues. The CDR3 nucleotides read TGCGCCAGCAGCACCGGGACAGGGGGTAATGGCTACACCTTC. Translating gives CASSTGTGGNGYTF. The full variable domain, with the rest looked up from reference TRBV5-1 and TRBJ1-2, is KAGVTQTPRYLIKTRGQQVTLSCSPISGHRSVSWYQQTPGQGLQFLFEYFSETQRNKGNFPGRFSGRQFSNSRSEMNVSTLELGDSALYLCASSTGTGGNGYTFGSGTRLTVV.

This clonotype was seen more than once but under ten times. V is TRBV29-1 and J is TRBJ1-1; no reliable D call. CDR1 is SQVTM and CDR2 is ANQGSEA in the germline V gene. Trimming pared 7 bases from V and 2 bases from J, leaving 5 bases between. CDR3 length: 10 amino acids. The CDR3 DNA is TGCAGCGGATCTAACACTGAAGCTTTCTTT. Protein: CSGSNTEAFF.

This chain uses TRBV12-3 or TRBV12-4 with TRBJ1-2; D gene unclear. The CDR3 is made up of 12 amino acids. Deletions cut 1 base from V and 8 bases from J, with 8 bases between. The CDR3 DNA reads TGTGCCAGCAGTTTAGTGGAGGGCGGCTACACCTTC. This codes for CASSLVEGGYTF.

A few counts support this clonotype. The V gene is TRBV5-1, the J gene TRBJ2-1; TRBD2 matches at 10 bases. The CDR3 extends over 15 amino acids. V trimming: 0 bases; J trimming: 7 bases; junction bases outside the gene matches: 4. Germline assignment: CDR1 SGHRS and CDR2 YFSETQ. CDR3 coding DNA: TGCGCCAGCAGCTTGGCGGCTAGCGGGAGAAATGAGCAGTTCTTC. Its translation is CASSLAASGRNEQFF.

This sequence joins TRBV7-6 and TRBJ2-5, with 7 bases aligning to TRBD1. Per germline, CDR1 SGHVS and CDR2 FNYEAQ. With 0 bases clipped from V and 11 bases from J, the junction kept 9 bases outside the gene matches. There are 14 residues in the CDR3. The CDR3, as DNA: TGTGCCAGCAGCTTAGCGGGACAGAATCAACAGCAGTACTTC. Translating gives CASSLAGQNQQQYF.

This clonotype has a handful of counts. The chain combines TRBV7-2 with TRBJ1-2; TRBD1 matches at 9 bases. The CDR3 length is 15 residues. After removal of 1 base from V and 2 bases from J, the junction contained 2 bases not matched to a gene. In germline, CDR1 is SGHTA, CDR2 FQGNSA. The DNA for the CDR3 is TGTGCCAGCAGCTTAGGGGGGACAGGGAACTATGGCTACACCTTC. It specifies CASSLGGTGNYGYTF.

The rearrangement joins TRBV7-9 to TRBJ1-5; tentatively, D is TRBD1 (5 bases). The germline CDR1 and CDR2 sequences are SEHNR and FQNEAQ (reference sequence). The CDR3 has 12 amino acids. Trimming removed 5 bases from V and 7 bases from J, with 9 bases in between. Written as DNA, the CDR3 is TGTGCCAGCAGCCGGGACGTGCAGCCCCAGCATTTT. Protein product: CASSRDVQPQHF.